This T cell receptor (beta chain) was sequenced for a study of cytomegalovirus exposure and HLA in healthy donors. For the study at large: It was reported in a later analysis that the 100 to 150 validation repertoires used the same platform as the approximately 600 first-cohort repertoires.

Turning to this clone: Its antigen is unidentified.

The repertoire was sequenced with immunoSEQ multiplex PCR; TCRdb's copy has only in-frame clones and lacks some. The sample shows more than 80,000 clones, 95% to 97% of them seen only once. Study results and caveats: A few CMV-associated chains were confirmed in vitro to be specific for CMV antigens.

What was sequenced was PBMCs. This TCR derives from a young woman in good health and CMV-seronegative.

CDR3 region: CASGSDRAKNIQYF. The DNA of the CDR3 is TGTGCCAGCGGGTCGGACAGGGCCAAAAACATTCAGTACTTC. The rearrangement links TRBV7-8 to TRBJ2-4; 7 bases line up with TRBD1. The CDR3 has 14 amino acids. Trimming took 8 bases from V and 1 from J; bases not matched to a gene: 5. Germline loops: CDR1 SGHVS, CDR2 FQNEAQ.